These T cell receptor beta chains were read from a single sample in a study of T cell changes during pregnancy in multiple sclerosis. Produced via immunoSEQ multiplex PCR; TCRdb's table is partial and in-frame only. In the table there are fewer than 60,000 clones, 80% to 95% of which are singletons. Source: peripheral blood, taken after pregnancy. The receptor source for this set is a female donor in good health, enrolled as a control in a pregnancy study. Each CDR3 is given with its conserved first and last residue. D genes are given only for firm matches. Some rows have no size entry. The others give once, few or many, or a class for an expanded clone.

v_call	clone_size	d_call	j_call	cdr3_aa	cdr3_nt
TRBV6-5	-	TRBD1	TRBJ2-1	CASSSGTGVWNEQFF	TGTGCCAGCAGCTCCGGGACAGGGGTCTGGAATGAGCAGTTCTTC
TRBV5-1	once	-	TRBJ2-6	CASSGRVSGANVLTF	TGCGCCAGCAGCGGGCGCGTCTCTGGGGCCAACGTCCTGACTTTC
TRBV7-2	-	TRBD2	TRBJ2-5	CASSMGWGGVGQETQYF	TGTGCCAGCAGCATGGGGTGGGGGGGGGTTGGCCAAGAGACCCAGTACTTC
TRBV7-9	-	TRBD1	TRBJ2-6	CASSSRQGGRTGANVLTF	TGTGCCAGCAGCTCGAGACAGGGGGGGCGGACTGGGGCCAACGTCCTGACTTTC
TRBV6-1	-	TRBD1	TRBJ2-1	CASSARTGREQFF	TGTGCCAGCAGTGCCCGGACAGGGCGTGAGCAGTTCTTC
TRBV27	few	-	TRBJ2-1	CASTASGEFYNEQFF	TGTGCCAGCACCGCGTCAGGGGAGTTTTACAATGAGCAGTTCTTC
TRBV27	-	TRBD2	TRBJ2-7	CASSSIAGSYEQYF	TGTGCCAGCAGCTCAATAGCGGGTTCCTACGAGCAGTACTTC
TRBV9	-	TRBD1	TRBJ2-1	CASSAPPGTGNNEQFF	TGTGCCAGCAGCGCCCCTCCCGGGACAGGCAACAATGAGCAGTTCTTC
TRBV9	once	TRBD1	TRBJ2-7	CASSERQGDEQYF	TGTGCCAGCAGCGAACGACAGGGAGACGAGCAGTACTTC
TRBV18	-	-	TRBJ1-2	CASSPERTNYGYTF	TGTGCCAGCTCACCAGAGAGGACTAACTATGGCTACACCTTC
TRBV19	-	-	TRBJ2-6	CASSIGQGSTGANVLTF	TGTGCCAGTAGTATAGGCCAGGGTTCAACTGGGGCCAACGTCCTGACTTTC
TRBV6-1	-	-	TRBJ2-7	CASSENPAGAYEQYF	TGTGCCAGCAGTGAGAATCCAGCGGGTGCGTACGAGCAGTACTTC
TRBV28	-	TRBD1	TRBJ2-7	CASSSYRGSYEQYF	TGTGCCAGCAGTTCTTACAGGGGATCCTACGAGCAGTACTTC
TRBV5-5	-	TRBD1	TRBJ1-5	CASSLFQGTGYQPQHF	TGTGCCAGCAGCTTGTTTCAGGGGACAGGGTATCAGCCCCAGCATTTT
TRBV5-6	-	TRBD1	TRBJ1-3	CASRPRTGRRNTIYF	TGTGCCAGCAGACCCCGGACAGGGCGAAGAAACACCATATATTTT
TRBV10-3	-	TRBD1	TRBJ2-5	CAISELGQGETQYF	TGTGCCATCAGTGAGCTGGGACAGGGGGAGACCCAGTACTTC
TRBV7-9	-	TRBD2	TRBJ2-5	CASSLVERGPTQYF	TGTGCCAGCAGCTTAGTAGAGCGGGGTCCGACCCAGTACTTC
TRBV7-9	-	-	TRBJ1-3	CASSLVSTVSGNTIYF	TGTGCCAGCAGCTTAGTTTCGACAGTCTCTGGAAACACCATATATTTT
TRBV4-1	-	-	TRBJ2-7	CASSHNPGGQRAYEQYF	TGCGCCAGCAGCCACAACCCAGGGGGGCAAAGGGCCTACGAGCAGTACTTC
TRBV6-1	-	TRBD2	TRBJ2-5	CASSEVEAGAQYF	TGTGCCAGCAGTGAAGTGGAGGCGGGGGCCCAGTACTTC
TRBV10-3	-	TRBD2	TRBJ2-7	CAISESRGGSYEQYF	TGTGCCATCAGTGAGTCCCGGGGGGGCTCCTACGAGCAGTACTTC
TRBV27	-	TRBD2	TRBJ2-3	CASSFGLGGGRTDTQYF	TGTGCCAGCAGTTTCGGACTCGGGGGGGGGCGCACAGATACGCAGTATTTT
TRBV11-2	-	TRBD2	TRBJ2-7	CASSLGTSGSNEQYF	TGTGCCAGCAGCCTGGGGACTAGCGGGAGTAACGAGCAGTACTTC
TRBV4-2	-	-	TRBJ1-5	CASSQDWSYGPQHF	TGTGCCAGCAGCCAAGATTGGTCGTACGGGCCCCAGCATTTT
TRBV19	-	-	TRBJ1-4	CASSLRTSFNEKLFF	TGTGCCAGTAGTCTCCGGACATCCTTTAATGAAAAACTGTTTTTT
TRBV4-1	-	TRBD1	TRBJ2-2	CASSQFTGGNTGELFF	TGCGCCAGCAGCCAATTCACAGGGGGGAACACCGGGGAGCTGTTTTTT
TRBV29-1	-	TRBD1	TRBJ2-5	CSGRQGYQETQYF	TGCAGCGGTCGACAGGGGTACCAAGAGACCCAGTACTTC
TRBV23-1	-	-	TRBJ2-3	CASSQSDKSSTDTQYF	TGCGCCAGCAGTCAATCGGACAAGTCGAGCACAGATACGCAGTATTTT
TRBV19	-	TRBD2	TRBJ2-7	CASSTRGDYEQYF	TGTGCCAGTAGTACCCGGGGGGATTACGAGCAGTACTTC
TRBV7-2	-	TRBD1	TRBJ1-1	CASSSQGARTEAFF	TGTGCCAGCAGCTCACAGGGGGCAAGAACTGAAGCTTTCTTT
TRBV6-5	-	TRBD1	TRBJ1-1	CASSPGTVGEAFF	TGTGCCAGCAGTCCTGGGACAGTTGGAGAAGCTTTCTTT
TRBV7-2	-	-	TRBJ2-4	CASSPPGGAQYF	TGTGCCAGCAGCCCTCCCGGAGGGGCCCAGTACTTC
TRBV19	once	TRBD2	TRBJ2-3	CASSGGGLAGVEDTQYF	TGTGCCAGTAGTGGAGGGGGACTAGCGGGAGTGGAAGATACGCAGTATTTT
TRBV12-5	-	TRBD1	TRBJ2-7	CASGPGQGGSYEQYF	TGTGCTAGTGGTCCGGGACAGGGGGGCTCCTACGAGCAGTACTTC
TRBV5-6	-	-	TRBJ2-5	CASSLGLGRETQYF	TGTGCCAGCAGCTTGGGGCTGGGCCGGGAGACCCAGTACTTC
TRBV28	-	TRBD1	TRBJ1-1	CASSLHNPQGHNTEAFF	TGTGCCAGCAGTTTGCATAACCCACAGGGGCATAACACTGAAGCTTTCTTT